This T cell receptor beta chain emerged from a study of OX40 agonist ivuxolimab in advanced cancers. Study details: Hepatocellular carcinoma, melanoma, renal cell or head and neck cancer occurred in dose-escalation patients. People who had prior anti-PD-1, anti-PD-L1 or anti-CTLA-4 therapy could take part, and approximately 44% had some.

Autoimmune disease history or systemic immunosuppression meant exclusion. Study-level results: There were, on average, more expanded clones in CD8+ T cells than in CD4+.

The repertoire was sequenced with immunoSEQ multiplex PCR; TCRdb's copy has only in-frame clones and lacks some. The sample yields 65,000 to 80,000 clones, less than 90% seen once. In germline, CDR1 is MGHRA, CDR2 YSYEKL. This CDR3 spans 18 amino acids. V was shortened by 4 bases and J by 5 bases, with 21 bases between the two germline ends. As concerns this clone: Its antigen is not identified.

The material sequenced was CD4+ or CD8+ T cells sorted from blood, taken in a trial of the OX40 agonist ivuxolimab. The chain combines TRBV4-1 with TRBJ1-6; no clear D gene. The TCR sequence derives from an adult with an advanced solid tumor such as melanoma, head and neck, liver or kidney cancer. The CDR3 bases are TGCGCCAGCAGCCCCTTCGACTTCACAACCGTTGATAATTCACCCCTCCACTTT. Translating gives CASSPFDFTTVDNSPLHF.